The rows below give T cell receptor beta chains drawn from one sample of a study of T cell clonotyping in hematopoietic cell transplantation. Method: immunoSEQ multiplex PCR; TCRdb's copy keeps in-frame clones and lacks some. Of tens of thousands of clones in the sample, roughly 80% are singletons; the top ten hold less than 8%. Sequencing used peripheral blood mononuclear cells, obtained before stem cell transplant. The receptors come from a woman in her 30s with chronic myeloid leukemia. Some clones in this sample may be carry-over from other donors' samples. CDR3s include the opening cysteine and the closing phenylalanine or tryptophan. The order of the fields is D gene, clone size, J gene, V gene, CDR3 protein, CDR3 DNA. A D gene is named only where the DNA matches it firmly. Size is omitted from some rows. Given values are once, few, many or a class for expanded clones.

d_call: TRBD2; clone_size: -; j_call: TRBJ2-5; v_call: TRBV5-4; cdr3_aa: CASSLLSGGETQYF; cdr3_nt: TGTGCCAGCAGCTTGTTATCGGGAGGAGAGACCCAGTACTTC
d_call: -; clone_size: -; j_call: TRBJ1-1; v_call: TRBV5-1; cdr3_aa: CASSAEGRQAFF; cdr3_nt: TGCGCCAGCAGCGCGGAGGGACGTCAAGCTTTCTTT
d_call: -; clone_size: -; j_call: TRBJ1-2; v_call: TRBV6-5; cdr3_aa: CASSYSAGMRGYTF; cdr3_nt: TGTGCCAGCAGTTACTCGGCAGGGATGCGGGGCTACACCTTC
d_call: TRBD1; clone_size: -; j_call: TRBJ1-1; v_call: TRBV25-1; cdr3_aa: CASSGSGGRNTEAFF; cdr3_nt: TGTGCCAGCAGTGGATCAGGGGGCAGGAACACTGAAGCTTTCTTT
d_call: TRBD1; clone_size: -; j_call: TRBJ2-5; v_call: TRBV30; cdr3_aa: CAWSANGQGQTQYF; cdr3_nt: TGTGCCTGGAGCGCAAACGGACAGGGACAGACCCAGTACTTC
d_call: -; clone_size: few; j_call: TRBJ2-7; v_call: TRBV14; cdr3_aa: CASSWTLSSYEQYF; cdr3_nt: TGTGCCAGCAGTTGGACGTTGAGCTCCTACGAGCAGTACTTC
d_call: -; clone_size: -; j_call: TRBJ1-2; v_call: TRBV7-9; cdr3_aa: CASSLALRTAEYGYTF; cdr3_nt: TGTGCCAGCAGCTTAGCTTTAAGGACAGCCGAATATGGCTACACCTTC
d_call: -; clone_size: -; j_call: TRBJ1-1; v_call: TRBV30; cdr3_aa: CAWSAGSTEAFF; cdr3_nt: TGTGCCTGGAGTGCGGGAAGCACTGAAGCTTTCTTT
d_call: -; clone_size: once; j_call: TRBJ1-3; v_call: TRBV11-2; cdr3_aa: CASSLAEWSSGNTIYF; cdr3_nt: TGTGCCAGCAGCTTAGCTGAGTGGTCCTCTGGAAACACCATATATTTT
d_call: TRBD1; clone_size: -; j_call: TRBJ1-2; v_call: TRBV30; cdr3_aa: CASIQGQGFFNYGYTF; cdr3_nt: TGTGCCTCTATCCAGGGACAGGGTTTCTTCAACTATGGCTACACCTTC
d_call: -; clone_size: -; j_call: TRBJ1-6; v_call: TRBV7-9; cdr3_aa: CASSLDRGNSPLHF; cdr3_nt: TGTGCCAGCAGCTTAGATAGGGGGAATTCACCCCTCCACTTT
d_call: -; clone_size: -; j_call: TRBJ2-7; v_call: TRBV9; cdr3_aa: CASSVGSYGSYEQYF; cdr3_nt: TGTGCCAGCAGCGTAGGGAGCTACGGCTCCTACGAGCAGTACTTC
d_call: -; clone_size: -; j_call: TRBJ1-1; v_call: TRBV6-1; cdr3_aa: CASSVNSRMNTEAFF; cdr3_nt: TGTGCCAGCAGCGTTAACAGCCGAATGAACACTGAAGCTTTCTTT
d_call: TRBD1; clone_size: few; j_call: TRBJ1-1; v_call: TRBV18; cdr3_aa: CASSPRQGGTEAFF; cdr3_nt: TGTGCCAGCTCACCACGACAGGGGGGTACTGAAGCTTTCTTT
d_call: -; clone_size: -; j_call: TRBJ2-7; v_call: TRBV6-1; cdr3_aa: CASSEHSYEQYF; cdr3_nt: TGTGCCAGCAGTGAACACAGTTACGAGCAGTACTTC
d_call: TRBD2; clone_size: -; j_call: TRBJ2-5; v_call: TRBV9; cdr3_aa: CASSASGGSETQYF; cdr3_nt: TGTGCCAGCAGCGCTAGCGGGGGAAGTGAGACCCAGTACTTC
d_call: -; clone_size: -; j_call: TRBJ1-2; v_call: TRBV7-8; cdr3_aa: CASSYSNLGQGGYTF; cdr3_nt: TGTGCCAGCAGCTATTCCAATTTGGGGCAGGGTGGCTACACCTTC
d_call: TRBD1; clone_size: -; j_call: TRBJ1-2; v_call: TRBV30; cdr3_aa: CAWSVRQGNGYTF; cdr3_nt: TGTGCCTGGAGTGTGAGACAGGGGAATGGCTACACCTTC
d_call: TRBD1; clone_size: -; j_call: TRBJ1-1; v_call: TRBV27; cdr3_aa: CASRYRGRPGTQLTNTEAFF; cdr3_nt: TGTGCCAGCAGGTACAGGGGGCGCCCCGGAACCCAACTCACGAACACTGAAGCTTTCTTT
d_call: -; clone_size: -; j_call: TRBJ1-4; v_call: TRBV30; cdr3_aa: CAWSEVQGSYEKLFF; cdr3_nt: TGTGCCTGGAGTGAGGTCCAGGGTAGTTACGAAAAACTGTTTTTT
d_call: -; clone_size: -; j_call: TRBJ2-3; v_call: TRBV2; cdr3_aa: CASSDVAAGTDTQYF; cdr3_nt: TGTGCCAGCAGTGACGTAGCGGCGGGCACAGATACGCAGTATTTT
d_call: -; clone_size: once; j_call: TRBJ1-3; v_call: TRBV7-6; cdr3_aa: CASSFLLSGNTIYF; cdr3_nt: TGTGCCAGCAGCTTTTTACTCTCTGGAAACACCATATATTTT
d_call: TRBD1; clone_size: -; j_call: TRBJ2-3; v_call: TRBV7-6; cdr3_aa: CASSPGQGSDTQYF; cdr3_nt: TGTGCCAGCAGCCCCGGACAGGGCTCAGATACGCAGTATTTT
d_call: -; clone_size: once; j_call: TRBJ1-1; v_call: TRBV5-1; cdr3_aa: CASSLAANTEAFF; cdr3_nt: TGCGCCAGCAGCTTGGCGGCCAACACTGAAGCTTTCTTT
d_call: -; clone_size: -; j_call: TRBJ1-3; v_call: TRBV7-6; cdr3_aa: CASSLDVGGSGNTIYF; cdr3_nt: TGTGCCAGCAGCTTAGACGTCGGGGGCTCTGGAAACACCATATATTTT
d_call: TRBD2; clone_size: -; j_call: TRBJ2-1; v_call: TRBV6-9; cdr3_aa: CARKLAGTYNEQFF; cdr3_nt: TGTGCCAGAAAATTAGCGGGGACCTACAATGAGCAGTTCTTC
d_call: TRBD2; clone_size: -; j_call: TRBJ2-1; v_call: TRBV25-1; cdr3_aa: CASNPPGGSYNEQFF; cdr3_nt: TGTGCCAGTAACCCACCGGGGGGATCCTACAATGAGCAGTTCTTC
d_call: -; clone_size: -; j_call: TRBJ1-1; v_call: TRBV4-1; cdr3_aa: CASSQEGGGRMPWTEAFF; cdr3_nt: TGCGCCAGCAGCCAAGAAGGTGGGGGCCGGATGCCATGGACTGAAGCTTTCTTT
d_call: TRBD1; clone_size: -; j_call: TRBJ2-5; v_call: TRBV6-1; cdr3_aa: CASSAGTASQETQYF; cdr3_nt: TGTGCCAGCAGTGCGGGGACAGCAAGCCAAGAGACCCAGTACTTC
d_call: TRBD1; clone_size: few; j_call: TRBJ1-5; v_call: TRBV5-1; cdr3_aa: CASSIRQGQPQHF; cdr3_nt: TGCGCCAGCAGCATTCGACAGGGCCAGCCCCAGCATTTT
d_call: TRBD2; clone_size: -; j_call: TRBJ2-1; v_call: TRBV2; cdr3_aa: CASKTSGENEQFF; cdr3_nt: TGTGCCAGCAAGACTAGCGGGGAGAATGAGCAGTTCTTC
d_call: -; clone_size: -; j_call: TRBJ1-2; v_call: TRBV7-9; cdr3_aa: CASSRETAQNTF; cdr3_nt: TGTGCCAGCAGCCGAGAGACAGCCCAAAACACCTTC
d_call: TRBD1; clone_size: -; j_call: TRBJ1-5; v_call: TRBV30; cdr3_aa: CAWTGQGIGNQPQHF; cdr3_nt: TGTGCCTGGACAGGACAGGGGATAGGCAATCAGCCCCAGCATTTT
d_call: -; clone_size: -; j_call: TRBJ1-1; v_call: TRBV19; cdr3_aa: CASSRRQDSHMNTEAFF; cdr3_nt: TGTGCCAGTAGTCGGCGGCAGGATTCCCACATGAACACTGAAGCTTTCTTT
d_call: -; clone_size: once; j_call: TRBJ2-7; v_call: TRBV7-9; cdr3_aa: CASSPWDGAHEQYF; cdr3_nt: TGTGCCAGCAGCCCCTGGGACGGAGCCCACGAGCAGTACTTC
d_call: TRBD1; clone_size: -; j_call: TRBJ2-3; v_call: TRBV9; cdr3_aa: CASSVGPAATQGAQYF; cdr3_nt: TGTGCCAGCAGCGTAGGGCCAGCGGCTACCCAGGGGGCGCAGTATTTT
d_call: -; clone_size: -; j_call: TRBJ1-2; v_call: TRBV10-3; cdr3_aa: CAISEGPGLWYGYTF; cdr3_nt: TGTGCCATCAGTGAGGGTCCAGGTCTTTGGTATGGCTACACCTTC
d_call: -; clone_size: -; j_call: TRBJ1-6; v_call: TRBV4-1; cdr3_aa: CASSQERAGGSHSPLHF; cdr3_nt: TGCGCCAGCAGCCAAGAGAGGGCCGGGGGCAGCCATTCACCCCTCCACTTT
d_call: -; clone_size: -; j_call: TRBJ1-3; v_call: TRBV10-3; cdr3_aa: CAIRGSGNTIYF; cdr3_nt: TGTGCCATCAGGGGCTCTGGAAACACCATATATTTT
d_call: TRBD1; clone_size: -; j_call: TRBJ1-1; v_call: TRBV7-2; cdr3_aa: CASSLGIQGGKMNTEAFF; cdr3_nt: TGTGCCAGCAGCTTAGGTATTCAGGGGGGAAAAATGAACACTGAAGCTTTCTTT
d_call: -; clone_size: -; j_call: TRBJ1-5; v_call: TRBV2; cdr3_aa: CASSERYSNQPQHF; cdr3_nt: TGTGCCAGCAGTGAAAGATATAGCAATCAGCCCCAGCATTTT
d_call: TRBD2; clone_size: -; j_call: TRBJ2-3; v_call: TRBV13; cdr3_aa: CASSLVGTSGGSTDTQYF; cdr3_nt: TGTGCCAGCAGCTTGGTTGGGACTAGCGGGGGTAGCACAGATACGCAGTATTTT
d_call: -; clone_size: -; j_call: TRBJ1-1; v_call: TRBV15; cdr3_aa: CATSRGQVVANTEAFF; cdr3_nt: TGTGCCACCAGCAGAGGGCAGGTAGTTGCGAACACTGAAGCTTTCTTT
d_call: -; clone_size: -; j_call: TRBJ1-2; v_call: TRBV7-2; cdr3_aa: CASSSVGRVGGYTF; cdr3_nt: TGTGCCAGCAGCTCAGTGGGGAGGGTAGGTGGCTACACCTTC
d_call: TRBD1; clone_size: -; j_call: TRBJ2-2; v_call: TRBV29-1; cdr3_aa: CSVDPTGAGELFF; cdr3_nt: TGCAGCGTTGATCCCACAGGGGCCGGGGAGCTGTTTTTT
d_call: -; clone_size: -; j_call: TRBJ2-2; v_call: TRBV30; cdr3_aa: CAWSVLVELFF; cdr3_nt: TGTGCCTGGAGTGTACTTGTGGAGCTGTTTTTT
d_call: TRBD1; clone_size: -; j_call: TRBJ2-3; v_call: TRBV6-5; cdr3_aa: CASSNPGQGRDTQYF; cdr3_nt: TGTGCCAGCAGTAACCCTGGACAGGGAAGAGATACGCAGTATTTT
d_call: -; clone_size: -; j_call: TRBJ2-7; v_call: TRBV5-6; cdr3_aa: CASSLEGVSHYEQYF; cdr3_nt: TGTGCCAGCAGCTTGGAGGGGGTTTCTCACTACGAGCAGTACTTC
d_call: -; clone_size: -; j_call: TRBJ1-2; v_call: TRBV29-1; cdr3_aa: CSVEAAHGYTF; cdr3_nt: TGCAGCGTTGAGGCAGCCCATGGCTACACCTTC
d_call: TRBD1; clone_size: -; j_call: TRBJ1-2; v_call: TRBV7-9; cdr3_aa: CASSFGQAGGGYTF; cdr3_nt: TGTGCCAGCAGCTTTGGACAGGCGGGCGGCGGCTACACCTTC
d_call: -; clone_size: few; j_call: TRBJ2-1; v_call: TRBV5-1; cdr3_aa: CASSFYREQFF; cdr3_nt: TGCGCCAGCAGCTTTTACCGTGAGCAGTTCTTC
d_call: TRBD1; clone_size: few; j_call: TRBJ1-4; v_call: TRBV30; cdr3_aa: CAVDRGGEKLFF; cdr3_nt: TGTGCCGTGGACAGGGGGGGTGAAAAACTGTTTTTT
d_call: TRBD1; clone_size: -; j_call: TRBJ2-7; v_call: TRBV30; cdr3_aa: CAWGRDRTYEQYF; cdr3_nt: TGTGCCTGGGGTCGGGACAGAACTTACGAGCAGTACTTC
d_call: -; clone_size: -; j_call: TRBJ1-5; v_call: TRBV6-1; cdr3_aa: CASRVASNQPQHF; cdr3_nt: TGTGCCAGCAGAGTCGCTAGCAATCAGCCCCAGCATTTT
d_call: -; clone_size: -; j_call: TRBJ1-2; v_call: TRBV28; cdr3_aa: CASRAYGYTF; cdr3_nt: TGTGCCAGCAGAGCGTATGGCTACACCTTC
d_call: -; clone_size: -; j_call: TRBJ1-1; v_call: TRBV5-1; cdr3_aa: CASSLVPGGNTEAFF; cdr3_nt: TGCGCCAGCAGCTTGGTTCCGGGTGGGAACACTGAAGCTTTCTTT
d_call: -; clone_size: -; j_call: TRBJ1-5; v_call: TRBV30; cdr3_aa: CAWSGGGQNQPQHF; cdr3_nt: TGTGCCTGGAGTGGGGGGGGGCAGAATCAGCCCCAGCATTTT
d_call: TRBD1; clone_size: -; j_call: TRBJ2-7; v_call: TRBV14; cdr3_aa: CASSQEEKTGAYEQYF; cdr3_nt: TGTGCCAGCAGCCAAGAAGAAAAGACAGGGGCCTACGAGCAGTACTTC
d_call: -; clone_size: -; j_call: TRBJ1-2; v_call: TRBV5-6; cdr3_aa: CASSLVGATANYGYTF; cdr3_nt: TGTGCCAGCAGCTTAGTCGGGGCCACAGCTAACTATGGCTACACCTTC
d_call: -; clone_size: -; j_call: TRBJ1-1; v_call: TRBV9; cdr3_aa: CASGSSTPRTEAFF; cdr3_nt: TGTGCCAGCGGGTCCTCCACCCCAAGGACTGAAGCTTTCTTT